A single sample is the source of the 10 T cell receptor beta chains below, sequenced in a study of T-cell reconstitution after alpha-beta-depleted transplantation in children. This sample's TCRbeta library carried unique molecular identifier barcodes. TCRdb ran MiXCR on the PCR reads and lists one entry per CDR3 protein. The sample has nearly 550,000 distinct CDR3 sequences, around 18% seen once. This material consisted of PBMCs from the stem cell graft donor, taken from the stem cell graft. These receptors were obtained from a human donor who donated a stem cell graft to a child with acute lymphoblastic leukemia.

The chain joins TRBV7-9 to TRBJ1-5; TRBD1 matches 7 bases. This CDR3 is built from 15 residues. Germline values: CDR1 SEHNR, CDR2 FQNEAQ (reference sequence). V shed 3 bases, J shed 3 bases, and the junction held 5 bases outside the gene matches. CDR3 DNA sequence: TGTGCCAGCAGCTTTCAGACAGGGCCCAATCAGCCCCAGCATTTT. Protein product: CASSFQTGPNQPQHF. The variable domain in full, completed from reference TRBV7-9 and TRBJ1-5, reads DTGVSQNPRHKITKRGQNVTFRCDPISEHNRLYWYRQTLGQGPEFLTYFQNEAQLEKSRLLSDRFSAERPKGSFSTLEIQRTEQGDSAMYLCASSFQTGPNQPQHFGDGTRLSIL.

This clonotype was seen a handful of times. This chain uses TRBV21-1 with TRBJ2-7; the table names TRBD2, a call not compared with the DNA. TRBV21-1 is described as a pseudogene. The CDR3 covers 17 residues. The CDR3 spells CASSKAPGLAGIYEQYF. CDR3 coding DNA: TGTGCCAGCAGCAAAGCTCCCGGACTAGCGGGAATCTACGAGCAGTACTTC.

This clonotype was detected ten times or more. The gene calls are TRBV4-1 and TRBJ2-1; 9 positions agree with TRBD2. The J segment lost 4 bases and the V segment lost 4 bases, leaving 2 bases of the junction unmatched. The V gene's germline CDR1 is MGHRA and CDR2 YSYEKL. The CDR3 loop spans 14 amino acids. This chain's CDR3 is CASSRSGGYNEQFF. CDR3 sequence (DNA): TGCGCCAGCAGCCGTAGCGGGGGATACAATGAGCAGTTCTTC.

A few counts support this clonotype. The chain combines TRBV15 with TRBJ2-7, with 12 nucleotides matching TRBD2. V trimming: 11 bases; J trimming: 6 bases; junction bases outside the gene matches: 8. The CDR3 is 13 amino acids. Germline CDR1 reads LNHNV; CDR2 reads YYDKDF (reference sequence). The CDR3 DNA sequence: TGTGCCGCTGGACTAGCGGGATCTGGCGAGCAGTACTTC. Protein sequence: CAAGLAGSGEQYF.

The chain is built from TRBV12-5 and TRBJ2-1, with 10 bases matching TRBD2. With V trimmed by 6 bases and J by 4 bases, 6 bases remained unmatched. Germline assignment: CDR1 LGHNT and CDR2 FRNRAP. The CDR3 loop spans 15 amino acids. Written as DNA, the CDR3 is TGTGCTAGTGGGCGACTAGCGGGCCTTTACAATGAGCAGTTCTTC. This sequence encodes CASGRLAGLYNEQFF.

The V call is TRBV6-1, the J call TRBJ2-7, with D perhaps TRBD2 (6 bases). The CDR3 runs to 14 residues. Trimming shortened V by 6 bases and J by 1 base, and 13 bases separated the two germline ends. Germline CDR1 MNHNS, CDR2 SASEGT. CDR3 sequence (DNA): TGTGCCAGCAGCCTTCAGCGGGTATCCTACGAGCAGTACTTC. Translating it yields CASSLQRVSYEQYF.

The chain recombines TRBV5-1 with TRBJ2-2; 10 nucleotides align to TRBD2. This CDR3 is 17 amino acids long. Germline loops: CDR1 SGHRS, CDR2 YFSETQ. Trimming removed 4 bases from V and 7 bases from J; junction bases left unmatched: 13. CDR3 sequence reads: CASSPGLAESQGGELFF. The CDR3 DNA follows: TGCGCCAGCAGCCCAGGACTAGCGGAGTCCCAGGGCGGGGAGCTGTTTTTT. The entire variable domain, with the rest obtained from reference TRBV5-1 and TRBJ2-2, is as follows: KAGVTQTPRYLIKTRGQQVTLSCSPISGHRSVSWYQQTPGQGLQFLFEYFSETQRNKGNFPGRFSGRQFSNSRSEMNVSTLELGDSALYLCASSPGLAESQGGELFFGEGSRLTVL.

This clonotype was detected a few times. As DNA, the CDR3 is TGTGCCAGCAGTGAGTTGCGGGCATCCTACGAGCAGTACTTC. Its protein product is CASSELRASYEQYF. The rearrangement joins TRBV6-1 to TRBJ2-7; D possibly corresponds to TRBD2 (5 bases). V was clipped by 3 bases and J by 1 base, with 10 bases between them. The CDR3 covers 14 residues. Germline V lookup: CDR1 MNHNS, CDR2 SASEGT.

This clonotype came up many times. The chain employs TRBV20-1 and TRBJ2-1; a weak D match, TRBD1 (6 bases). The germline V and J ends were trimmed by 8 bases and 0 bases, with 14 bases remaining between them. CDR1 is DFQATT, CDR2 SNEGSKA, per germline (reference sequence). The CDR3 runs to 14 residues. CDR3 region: CSCLRGSSYNEQFF. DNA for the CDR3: TGCAGTTGTCTAAGGGGGAGCTCCTACAATGAGCAGTTCTTC.

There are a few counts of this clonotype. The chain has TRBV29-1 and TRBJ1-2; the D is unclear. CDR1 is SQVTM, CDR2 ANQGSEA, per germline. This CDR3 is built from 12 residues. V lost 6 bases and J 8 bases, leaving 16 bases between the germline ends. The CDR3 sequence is CSVNKGAEGYTF. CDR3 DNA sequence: TGCAGCGTCAATAAGGGCGCGGAGGGCTACACCTTC.